This passage covers 15 T cell receptor beta chains from one sample sequenced in a study of early T cells in non-severe SARS-CoV-2 infection. TCRdb reanalysed the 5' RACE reads using MiXCR and keeps one entry per CDR3 protein. Seen here are 25,000 to 30,000 distinct CDR3 sequences, around 6% observed once, and the top ten hold 34%. The input for sequencing was whole blood, taken at baseline. These receptors were obtained from an adult who was a healthcare worker with PCR-confirmed SARS-CoV-2 infection or an uninfected control (not recorded which).

The rearrangement joins TRBV21-1 to TRBJ2-3; the table's D call of TRBD1 was not tested on the DNA. TRBV21-1 is classified as a pseudogene. The CDR3 extends over 17 amino acids. The CDR3 sequence is CASSLCPPGHRTDTQYF. The CDR3 nucleotides are TGTGCCAGCAGTCTCTGTCCACCGGGACACCGCACAGATACGCAGTATTTT.

This clonotype was picked up many times. CDR3 sequence: CASASSRNTEAFF. The CDR3 region has the DNA TGTGCCAGCGCGTCTTCAAGGAACACTGAAGCTTTCTTT. This chain joins TRBV7-3 and TRBJ1-1; D not certain. The germline V gene encodes CDR1 SGHTA and CDR2 FQGTGA. The CDR3 is 13 amino acids. V was pared by 8 bases and J by 1 base, with 11 bases between. The complete variable domain, with remaining parts taken from reference TRBV7-3 and TRBJ1-1, reads GAGVSQTPSNKVTEKGKYVELRCDPISGHTALYWYRQSLGQGPEFLIYFQGTGAADDSGLPNDRFFAVRPEGSVSTLKIQRTERGDSAVYLCASASSRNTEAFFGQGTRLTVV.

V and J are TRBV24-1 and TRBJ2-4, with 7 bases fitting TRBD2. V dropped 5 bases and J dropped 8; count of bases not matched to a gene: 11. The CDR3 length is 15 residues. Germline V lookup: CDR1 KGHDR, CDR2 SFDVKD. CDR3 sequence: CATSASERDSDIQYF. The CDR3, as DNA: TGTGCCACCAGTGCCTCGGAGCGGGATTCGGACATTCAGTACTTC.

This clonotype was seen at least ten times. The gene calls are TRBV20-1 and TRBJ2-7, with unresolved D. Trimming pared 3 bases from V and 2 bases from J, leaving 20 bases between. Germline lookup yields CDR1 DFQATT and CDR2 SNEGSKA (reference sequence). The CDR3 runs to 16 residues. The CDR3 DNA is TGCAGTGCTAGGAGCAACCGGGCCGCCGCAACCTACGAGCAGTACTTC. Its protein product is CSARSNRAAATYEQYF.

The sample holds a few counts of this clonotype. The V call is TRBV12-3 or TRBV12-4, the J call TRBJ2-3; 7 bases are shared with TRBD2. This CDR3 contains 15 residues. Trimming at V came to 3 bases and at J to 1 base, leaving 4 bases not matched to a gene. Here the CDR3 DNA reads TGTGCCAGCAGTTTCTTCGCGGGAGGCACAGATACGCAGTATTTT. Translating it yields CASSFFAGGTDTQYF.

This clonotype came up a few times. V and J are TRBV19 and TRBJ2-1, with no clear D. The CDR3 is 13 residues long. The germline CDR1 and CDR2 sequences are LNHDA and SQIVND (reference sequence). Trimming shortened V by 3 bases and J by 3 bases, and 6 bases separated the two germline ends. CDR3 sequence reads: CASSMGDYNEQFF. The CDR3 nucleotides read TGTGCCAGTAGTATGGGTGACTACAATGAGCAGTTCTTC.

The V and J genes are TRBV3-1 and TRBJ1-1; no firm D call. The germline gives CDR1 LGHDT, CDR2 YNNKEL (reference sequence). The germline V and J ends were trimmed by 4 bases and 1 base, with 10 bases remaining between them. The CDR3 is made up of 14 amino acids. CDR3 residues: CASSPYGGNTEAFF. Here the CDR3 DNA reads TGTGCCAGCAGCCCATATGGCGGGAACACTGAAGCTTTCTTT.

This clonotype showed up many times. The V gene is TRBV20-1, the J gene TRBJ2-7, with D maybe TRBD1 (6 bases). The length of the CDR3 is 16 residues. CDR1 DFQATT and CDR2 SNEGSKA come from the germline V gene (reference sequence). Trimming cost V 5 bases and J 0 bases, with 20 bases left between them. The CDR3 is CSASRAQGPSSYEQYF. CDR3 in DNA: TGCAGTGCTTCTAGGGCACAGGGCCCGAGCTCCTACGAGCAGTACTTC.

There are many counts of this clonotype. The chain carries TRBV9 and TRBJ1-6; the match to TRBD1 covers 7 bases. After removal of 4 bases from V and 9 bases from J, the junction contained 7 bases not matched to a gene. Germline V lookup: CDR1 SGDLS, CDR2 YYNGEE. The CDR3 has 14 residues. CDR3 region: CASSPRQGPSPLHF. CDR3 sequence (DNA): TGTGCCAGCAGCCCCCGACAGGGACCTTCACCCCTCCACTTT.

This clonotype was counted at least ten times. This chain joins TRBV7-8 and TRBJ2-1; TRBD2 matches 9 bases. The V gene end was trimmed by 8 bases and the J gene end by 1 base; junction bases not matched to a gene: 6. Germline V gives CDR1 SGHVS, CDR2 FQNEAQ. The CDR3 is made up of 15 amino acids. DNA of the CDR3: TGTGCCAGCGAATTGCGGGAGGGGTCCTACAATGAGCAGTTCTTC. Protein product: CASELREGSYNEQFF.

There are many counts of this clonotype. The chain combines TRBV16 with TRBJ2-1; D ambiguous. The V and J ends lost 0 bases and 0 bases respectively, with 9 bases between them. The germline V gene has CDR1 KGHSY and CDR2 FQNENV. The CDR3 runs to 16 residues. DNA for the CDR3: TGTGCCAGCAGCCAATCGGTGTCGAGCTCCTACAATGAGCAGTTCTTC. As protein: CASSQSVSSSYNEQFF.

The CDR3 coding sequence is TGTGCCAGCAGCCAAGACCTCCGGGACAGGCGCTCAGATACGCAGTATTTT. Protein product: CASSQDLRDRRSDTQYF. This chain links TRBV3-2 with TRBJ2-3; the table names TRBD1, a call not compared with the DNA. TRBV3-2 constitutes a pseudogene. This CDR3 spans 17 amino acids.

This clonotype was detected only once. The CDR3 end shows no conserved phenylalanine or tryptophan, and so a read error is likely. The chain employs TRBV11-2 and TRBJ2-1, with TRBD2 matching 14 bases. With 4 bases clipped from V and 3 bases from J, the junction kept 11 bases outside the gene matches. The CDR3 has 19 residues. Germline V lookup: CDR1 SGHAT, CDR2 FQNNGV. The CDR3 DNA is TGTGCCAGCAGCTCCCGGACTAGCGGGAGGACCCTCCTCTACAATGAGCAGTTCATC. It codes for CASSSRTSGRTLLYNEQFI.

This clonotype was seen many times. The chain employs TRBV28 and TRBJ1-1; D is unclear. The CDR3 runs 12 residues. Trimming cost V 1 base and J 3 bases, with 3 bases left between them. Germline CDR1 is MDHEN and CDR2 is SYDVKM. CDR3 loop: CASSLSHTEAFF. Here the CDR3 DNA reads TGTGCCAGCAGTTTATCACACACTGAAGCTTTCTTT. Full variable domain (remainder filled in from reference TRBV28 and TRBJ1-1): DVKVTQSSRYLVKRTGEKVFLECVQDMDHENMFWYRQDPGLGLRLIYFSYDVKMKEKGDIPEGYSVSREKKERFSLILESASTNQTSMYLCASSLSHTEAFFGQGTRLTVV.

This clonotype occurred a few times. This chain joins TRBV7-2 and TRBJ2-7; no clear D. This CDR3 is built from 15 residues. Per the germline V gene, CDR1 is SGHTA and CDR2 is FQGNSA. V shed 5 bases and J shed 4 bases, with 18 bases lying between them. The CDR3 loop reads CASSPRSGGLYEQYF. CDR3 DNA: TGTGCCAGCAGCCCACGATCGGGCGGTCTTTACGAGCAGTACTTC.